This paragraph covers one T cell receptor beta chain sequence. Its matching antigen is unknown. PCR involved 60 Vbeta and 13 Jbeta primers. Assay: immunoSEQ multiplex PCR; the TCRdb copy retains only in-frame clones and omits some. The table shows over 150,000 clones, with approximately 71% occurring only once. The data are from a study of cytomegalovirus exposure and HLA in healthy donors. In germline, CDR1 is SEHNR, CDR2 FQNEAQ (reference sequence). This CDR3 is built from 17 residues. After removal of 3 bases from V and 0 bases from J, the junction contained 6 bases not matched to a gene. Findings and caveats of the study: Later analysis demonstrated an association between a missense DCLRE1C variant and TCR beta V- and J-gene trimming. It was likely that a cluster of highly shared sequence variants was a sequencing artifact.

This sequence joins TRBV7-9 and TRBJ2-5; 11 bases align to TRBD2. The receptor was derived from a man aged 45-65 years in good health and CMV-seronegative. The sequencing input was PBMCs. CDR3 sequence reads: CASSFSGGAEYQETQYF. For the CDR3, the DNA is TGTGCCAGCAGCTTTAGCGGGGGGGCCGAGTACCAAGAGACCCAGTACTTC.